Listed below are T cell receptor beta chains from one sample, sequenced in a study of T-cell reconstitution after alpha-beta-depleted transplantation in children. TCRdb re-called the PCR reads with MiXCR, one entry per CDR3 protein. The sample lists around 800,000 distinct CDR3 sequences; around 15% were seen once. The input for sequencing was PBMCs, mostly from graft donor cells, taken 360 days after TCRalphabeta/CD19-depleted stem cell transplant. The receptor set was obtained from a male patient aged 10 to 17 who had a stem cell transplant for acute lymphoblastic leukemia, so the T cells may come from the graft donor. The CDR3 runs from the conserved cysteine through the conserved F or W. The D gene is left open where the match is weak. Clone size is given for some rows only: seen once, a few or many times, or a class if the clone is expanded.

d_call	clone_size	v_call	j_call	cdr3_nt	cdr3_aa
-	-	TRBV7-9	TRBJ2-5	TGTGCCAGCAGCCGACCTTTGCAGGAGTCGGAGACCCAGTACTTC	CASSRPLQESETQYF
TRBD1	-	TRBV20-1	TRBJ1-4	TGCAGTGCCAGCCGGGACAGGGTTAATGAAAAACTGTTTTTT	CSASRDRVNEKLFF
TRBD1	few	TRBV4-1	TRBJ2-7	TGCGCCAGCAGTCTCGGACAGGGACGGGTCGAGCAGTACTTC	CASSLGQGRVEQYF
-	few	TRBV12-3/TRBV12-4	TRBJ2-4	TGTGCCAGCAGTTTATCCCAGATAGCCAAAAACATTCAGTACTTC	CASSLSQIAKNIQYF
-	few	TRBV7-9	TRBJ2-2	TGTGCCAGCAGCCCATTCGGAGCGGTGAACACCGGGGAGCTGTTTTTT	CASSPFGAVNTGELFF
-	-	TRBV11-2	TRBJ2-5	TGTGCCAGCAGCGCGGATACGTCGGGGTACCTGACCCAGTACTTC	CASSADTSGYLTQYF
-	many	TRBV6-5	TRBJ2-3	TGTGCCAGCAGTTACTCGACGAATACGCAGTATTTT	CASSYSTNTQYF
TRBD1	few	TRBV4-1	TRBJ2-1	TGCGCCAGCAGCCAAGATGGGTGGTCGGGACAGGGGGCATCTGCGGTGCAGTTCTTC	CASSQDGWSGQGASAVQFF
-	few	TRBV12-3/TRBV12-4	TRBJ2-7	TGTGCCAGCAGAGGACAGCAGGGCCATTACGAGCAGTACTTC	CASRGQQGHYEQYF
-	few	TRBV7-8	TRBJ1-1	TGTGCCAGCAGCTTAGATCCGGTAGCTGAAGCTTTCTTT	CASSLDPVAEAFF
-	-	TRBV25-1	TRBJ1-1	TGTGCCAGCAGTGTTTGGGGACTCGACACTGAAGCTTTCTTT	CASSVWGLDTEAFF
TRBD1	-	TRBV24-1	TRBJ1-5	TGTGCCACCAGTGCCTACGGGACAGGGACCGTAGGCAATCAGCCCCAGCATTTT	CATSAYGTGTVGNQPQHF
-	-	TRBV4-1	TRBJ2-1	TGCGCCAGCAGCCAAGTTGGATTCGGAGGCCTGGAGGATGAGCAGTTCTTC	CASSQVGFGGLEDEQFF
-	-	TRBV12-3/TRBV12-4	TRBJ2-5	TGTGCCAGCAGCCAGCAGCGGTTAGTACAAGAGACCCAGTACTTC	CASSQQRLVQETQYF
TRBD2	-	TRBV18	TRBJ2-3	TGTGCCAGCTCACCCCAGCGGGAGCCCAAGGGAGGGGCGCAGTATTTT	CASSPQREPKGGAQYF
-	few	TRBV20-1	TRBJ2-3	TGCAGTGCTAGGAGTCCGAGGGGAACCCCAGATACGCAGTATTTT	CSARSPRGTPDTQYF
-	many	TRBV3-1	TRBJ2-1	TGTGCCAGCAGCCTAATGATGGTGGGGGCCGGTAATGAGCAGTTCTTC	CASSLMMVGAGNEQFF
-	few	TRBV6-5	TRBJ1-2	TGTGCCAGCAGTTACACCCTCGCGGCAGGCAACTATGGCTACACCTTC	CASSYTLAAGNYGYTF
-	many	TRBV5-1	TRBJ1-2	TGCGCCAGCAGCTTGGACAGGGCATATGGCTACACCTTC	CASSLDRAYGYTF
-	few	TRBV7-6	TRBJ2-7	TGTGCCAGCAGCTTACGTGGGCCTGCCGGCGACGAGCAGTACTTC	CASSLRGPAGDEQYF
-	-	TRBV4-1	TRBJ2-3	TGCGCCAGCAGCCAAGAGCAGAGCACAGATACGCAGTATTTT	CASSQEQSTDTQYF
TRBD1	few	TRBV5-1	TRBJ2-7	TGCGCCAGCAGCTGGGGGGACAGGAACCCCTACGAGCAGTACTTC	CASSWGDRNPYEQYF
TRBD2	few	TRBV7-6	TRBJ2-5	TGTGCCAGCAGCTTAGCGCTAGCGGGAGCCCTAGAGACCCAGTACTTC	CASSLALAGALETQYF
-	few	TRBV10-3	TRBJ1-1	TGTGCCATCGCCAGGGGACTTAACACTGAAGCTTTCTTT	CAIARGLNTEAFF